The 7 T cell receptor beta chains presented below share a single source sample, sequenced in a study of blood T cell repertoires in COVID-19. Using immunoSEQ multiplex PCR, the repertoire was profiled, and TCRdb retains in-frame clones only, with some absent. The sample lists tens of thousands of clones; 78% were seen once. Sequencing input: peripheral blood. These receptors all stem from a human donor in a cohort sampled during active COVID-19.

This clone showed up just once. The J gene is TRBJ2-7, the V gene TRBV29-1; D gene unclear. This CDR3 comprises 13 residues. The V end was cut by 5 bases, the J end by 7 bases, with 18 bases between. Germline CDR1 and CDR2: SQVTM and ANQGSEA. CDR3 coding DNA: TGCAGCGTTCGCCCCACGGCTAGGCGGGAGCAGTACTTC. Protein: CSVRPTARREQYF.

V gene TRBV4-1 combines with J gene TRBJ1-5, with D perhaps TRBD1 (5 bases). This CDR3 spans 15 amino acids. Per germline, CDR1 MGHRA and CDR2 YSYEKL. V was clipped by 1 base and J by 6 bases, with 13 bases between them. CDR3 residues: CASSQGMGGIQPQHF. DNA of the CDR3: TGCGCCAGCAGCCAAGGGATGGGGGGAATTCAGCCCCAGCATTTT.

In DNA form, the CDR3 reads TGTGCCAGCACCCTAGCGATAACCCCAGGCGCCTACGAGCAGTACTTC. It specifies CASTLAITPGAYEQYF. V gene TRBV2 combines with J gene TRBJ2-7; D possibly corresponds to TRBD2 (6 bases). The CDR3 is 16 amino acids. In germline, CDR1 is SNHLY, CDR2 FYNNEI. V lost 7 bases, J lost 2 bases, and 21 bases lay in between.

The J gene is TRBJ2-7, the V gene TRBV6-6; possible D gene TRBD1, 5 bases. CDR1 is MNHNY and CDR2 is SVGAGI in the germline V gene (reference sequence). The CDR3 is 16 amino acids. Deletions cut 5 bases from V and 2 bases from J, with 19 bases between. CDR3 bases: TGTGCCAGCAGTCTAACCACCGGCGACAGAACCTACGAGCAGTACTTC. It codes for CASSLTTGDRTYEQYF.

The CDR3 nucleotides read TGTGCCACCCTCGCGGGAACGTACTATGGCTACACCTTC. Translating it yields CATLAGTYYGYTF. The gene calls are TRBV6-5 and TRBJ1-2; D is unclear. The germline CDR1 and CDR2 sequences are MNHEY and SVGAGI. The CDR3 is made up of 13 amino acids. Trimming took off 10 bases at V and 3 bases at J, with 15 bases between the two ends.

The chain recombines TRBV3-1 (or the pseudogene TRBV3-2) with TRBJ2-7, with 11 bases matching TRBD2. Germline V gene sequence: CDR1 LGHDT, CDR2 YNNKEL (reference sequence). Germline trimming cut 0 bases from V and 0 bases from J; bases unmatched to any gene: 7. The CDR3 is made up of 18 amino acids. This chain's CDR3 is CASSQDPSGGLSSYEQYF. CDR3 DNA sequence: TGTGCCAGCAGCCAAGATCCTAGCGGGGGGCTCAGCTCCTACGAGCAGTACTTC.

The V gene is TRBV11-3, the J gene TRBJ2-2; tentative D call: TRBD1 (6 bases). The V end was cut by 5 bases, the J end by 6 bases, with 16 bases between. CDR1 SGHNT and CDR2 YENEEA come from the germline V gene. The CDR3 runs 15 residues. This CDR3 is CASSPKSGVPGELFF. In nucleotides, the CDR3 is TGTGCCAGCAGCCCAAAGTCAGGGGTTCCCGGGGAGCTGTTTTTT.